These 32 T cell receptor beta chains came from one sample sequenced in a study of lymphopenia after photon versus proton radiotherapy. The protocol was immunoSEQ multiplex PCR, while the TCRdb copy is restricted to in-frame clones and leaves out a portion. Of 65,000 to 85,000 clones listed, approximately 90% were seen once; the top ten hold 2% to 2.5%. Sequencing used peripheral blood, obtained from a patient treated with photon-based radiotherapy. The receptors stem from a woman between 35 and 50 years old with cholangiocarcinoma.

The V gene is TRBV7-9, the J gene TRBJ1-1; TRBD1 matches at 7 bases. Unmatched junction bases numbered 8, after V lost 5 bases and J lost 8 bases. This CDR3 comprises 13 residues. The V gene's germline CDR1 is SEHNR and CDR2 FQNEAQ (reference sequence). The CDR3 nucleotides are TGTGCCAGCAGCCCTAAGACAGGGCCCGAAGCTTTCTTT. Translated: CASSPKTGPEAFF.

J is TRBJ1-2 and V is TRBV9; D call uncertain. The CDR3 is 14 residues long. CDR1 is SGDLS and CDR2 is YYNGEE in the germline V gene. The V and J ends lost 0 bases and 2 bases respectively, with 8 bases between them. The CDR3 sequence is CASSVGAGNYGYTF. CDR3 DNA: TGTGCCAGCAGCGTAGGTGCTGGGAACTATGGCTACACCTTC. Based on the CDR3 plus reference TRBV9 and TRBJ1-2, the full variable domain is DSGVTQTPKHLITATGQRVTLRCSPRSGDLSVYWYQQSLDQGLQFLIQYYNGEERAKGNILERFSAQQFPDLHSELNLSSLELGDSALYFCASSVGAGNYGYTFGSGTRLTVV.

CDR3 loop: CASSLAVGGQGEQFF. The CDR3 nucleotides are TGCGCCAGCAGCTTGGCGGTCGGGGGGCAAGGTGAGCAGTTCTTC. The chain combines TRBV5-1 with TRBJ2-1; TRBD2 might be the D (7 bases). This CDR3 contains 15 residues. V dropped 0 bases and J dropped 9 bases, with 16 bases sitting between them. Germline CDR1 reads SGHRS; CDR2 reads YFSETQ.

The chain joins TRBV5-1 to TRBJ1-1; D may be TRBD1 (5 bases). The germline CDR1 and CDR2 sequences are SGHRS and YFSETQ. The germline V and J ends were trimmed by 8 bases and 2 bases, with 16 bases remaining between them. This CDR3 is 14 amino acids long. The CDR3 spells CASRNAGFNTEAFF. In nucleotides, the CDR3 is TGCGCCAGTCGAAATGCAGGGTTTAACACTGAAGCTTTCTTT.

This clone was seen a single time. The sample contains more than one DNA sequence encoding this CDR3. This chain links TRBV5-1 with TRBJ1-5; a weak D match, TRBD1 (6 bases). With 0 bases removed from V and 2 bases from J, the gap between germline ends came to 9 bases. Germline V CDR1 and CDR2: SGHRS, YFSETQ. CDR3 length: 15 amino acids. DNA for the CDR3: TGCGCCAGCAGCTTGGAAGGGGGAGGCAATCAGCCCCAGCATTTT. This sequence encodes CASSLEGGGNQPQHF.

The gene calls are TRBV18 and TRBJ2-7, with 7 bases matching TRBD2. Germline CDR1 reads KGHSH; CDR2 reads LQKENI. With V trimmed by 3 bases and J by 3 bases, 11 bases remained unmatched. This CDR3 spans 16 amino acids. The CDR3 sequence: CASSPTEAGVFYEQYF. The DNA of the CDR3 is TGTGCCAGCTCACCCACCGAGGCGGGAGTTTTCTACGAGCAGTACTTC.

CDR3 sequence reads: CASSSIQGFEAFF. The CDR3 region has the DNA TGTGCCAGCAGCTCGATACAGGGATTCGAAGCTTTCTTT. The chain is built from TRBV7-9 and TRBJ1-1, with D possibly matching TRBD1 (6 bases). Germline V lookup: CDR1 SEHNR, CDR2 FQNEAQ (reference sequence). V gave up 4 bases and J gave up 8 bases, with 14 bases separating them. CDR3 length: 13 residues.

The rearrangement links TRBV7-2 to TRBJ2-7; tentative D call: TRBD1 (6 bases). V gave up 5 bases and J gave up 2 bases, with 10 bases separating them. The CDR3 covers 13 residues. Germline V lookup: CDR1 SGHTA, CDR2 FQGNSA. The CDR3 reads CASSPQGPYEQYF. In DNA, the CDR3 is TGTGCCAGCAGCCCGCAGGGGCCCTACGAGCAGTACTTC. Based on the CDR3 plus reference TRBV7-2 and TRBJ2-7, the full variable domain is GAGVSQSPSNKVTEKGKDVELRCDPISGHTALYWYRQSLGQGLEFLIYFQGNSAPDKSGLPSDRFSAERTGGSVSTLTIQRTQQEDSAVYLCASSPQGPYEQYFGPGTRLTVT.

V gene TRBV18 combines with J gene TRBJ1-1; D remains ambiguous. Germline V CDR1 and CDR2: KGHSH, LQKENI. V was trimmed by 3 bases and J by 0 bases, leaving 14 bases between them. The CDR3 totals 16 residues. Here the CDR3 DNA reads TGTGCCAGCTCACCCCAAAGCGGACGGGTGAACACTGAAGCTTTCTTT. It is translated as CASSPQSGRVNTEAFF.

The chain combines TRBV11-3 with TRBJ2-1, with D possibly matching TRBD1 (5 bases). CDR1 is SGHNT, CDR2 YENEEA, per germline. CDR3 length equals 16 residues. V gave up 2 bases and J gave up 5 bases, with 16 bases separating them. The CDR3 nucleotides read TGTGCCAGCAGCTTACTCCCTTGGGGCATCCACAATGAGCAGTTCTTC. Translating gives CASSLLPWGIHNEQFF.

The sample holds one count of this clone. This chain connects TRBV10-3 to TRBJ2-2, with 10 bases matching TRBD1. Germline CDR1 reads ENHRY; CDR2 reads SYGVKD. V lost 0 bases, J lost 6 bases, and 4 bases stayed unmatched. The CDR3 totals 16 residues. The CDR3 DNA reads as TGTGCCATCAGTGAGTCCAGGACAGGGGGTTCCGGGGAGCTGTTTTTT. This gives the protein CAISESRTGGSGELFF.

The chain uses TRBV7-2 and TRBJ2-3; no firm D call. The V and J ends lost 2 bases and 2 bases respectively, with 8 bases between them. This CDR3 is 14 amino acids long. Germline assignment: CDR1 SGHTA and CDR2 FQGNSA. The CDR3 loop is CASSLRVNTDTQYF. DNA of the CDR3: TGTGCCAGCAGCTTAAGGGTAAACACAGATACGCAGTATTTT.

This chain links TRBV7-8 with TRBJ2-2; D gene uncertain. In germline, CDR1 is SGHVS, CDR2 FQNEAQ. The CDR3 contains 14 residues. Trimming cost V 4 bases and J 3 bases, with 9 bases left between them. The CDR3: CASSSTLDTGELFF. The CDR3 nucleotides are TGTGCCAGCAGCTCGACACTCGACACCGGGGAGCTGTTTTTT.

This clone has a single count. The chain uses TRBV21-1 and TRBJ1-5. TRBV21-1 is a recognized pseudogene. This CDR3 spans 15 amino acids. The CDR3 here is CASTYPPRFNQPQHF. In nucleotides, the CDR3 is TGTGCCAGCACCTATCCCCCTAGATTCAATCAGCCCCAGCATTTT.

J is TRBJ1-2 and V is TRBV11-2; D is uncertain. This CDR3 region has 15 residues. CDR1 is SGHAT and CDR2 is FQNNGV in the germline V gene. V lost 1 base and J lost 8, with 17 bases in between. DNA for the CDR3: TGTGCCAGCAGCTTAGTCCCCTCGATAAGAGGGGGCTACACCTTC. This sequence encodes CASSLVPSIRGGYTF.

In its sample, this clone was seen once. This chain connects TRBV5-1 to TRBJ1-1; TRBD1 matches at 7 bases. Unmatched junction bases numbered 4, after V lost 0 bases and J lost 5 bases. Germline CDR1 and CDR2: SGHRS and YFSETQ. The CDR3 is made up of 14 amino acids. The CDR3 sequence is CASSLGQGRTEAFF. CDR3 sequence (DNA): TGCGCCAGCAGCTTGGGACAGGGACGAACTGAAGCTTTCTTT. Using reference TRBV5-1 and TRBJ1-1 for the parts outside the CDR3, the full variable domain is KAGVTQTPRYLIKTRGQQVTLSCSPISGHRSVSWYQQTPGQGLQFLFEYFSETQRNKGNFPGRFSGRQFSNSRSEMNVSTLELGDSALYLCASSLGQGRTEAFFGQGTRLTVV.

The V gene is TRBV5-1, the J gene TRBJ2-2; D is unclear. V was trimmed by 0 bases and J by 0 bases, leaving 3 bases between them. Germline CDR1 and CDR2: SGHRS and YFSETQ. The CDR3 contains 14 residues. CDR3 region: CASSLEANTGELFF. The CDR3 DNA reads TGCGCCAGCAGCTTGGAGGCGAACACCGGGGAGCTGTTTTTT.

The DNA of the CDR3 is TGTGCCAGCAGCGTACAGGGAGGGCTGAACACTGAAGCTTTCTTT. It translates to CASSVQGGLNTEAFF. The genes are TRBV7-3 and TRBJ1-1; D might be TRBD1 (6 bases). CDR3 size: 15 residues. With 5 bases removed from V and 0 bases from J, the gap between germline ends came to 13 bases. Germline CDR1 SGHTA, CDR2 FQGTGA.

The V and J genes are TRBV28 and TRBJ2-4; 11 bases match TRBD2. The V gene's germline CDR1 is MDHEN and CDR2 SYDVKM. V lost 8 bases and J lost 4; bases outside the gene matches: 7. The CDR3 is 15 residues long. The CDR3, as DNA: TGTGCCAGCGCTGAGACTAGCGGGATTAAAAACATTCAGTACTTC. Its protein product is CASAETSGIKNIQYF.

This chain uses TRBV5-1 with TRBJ1-3, with D possibly TRBD1 on 6 matching bases. V shed 1 base and J shed 3 bases, with 14 bases lying between them. Looked up from germline, CDR1 is SGHRS and CDR2 is YFSETQ. The CDR3 loop spans 16 amino acids. The DNA for the CDR3 is TGCGCCAGCAGCTTGAGCGGCCAGGGGTATGGAAACACCATATATTTT. Encoded protein: CASSLSGQGYGNTIYF.

The count of this clone is one. The chain is built from TRBV5-1 and TRBJ1-2; 10 bases are a match to TRBD1. From germline, CDR1 is SGHRS and CDR2 YFSETQ. V dropped 3 bases and J dropped 4; count of bases not matched to a gene: 6. CDR3 length equals 15 residues. CDR3 coding DNA: TGCGCCAGCAGCTCCGGGACAGGGGTATCCTATGGCTACACCTTC. Protein sequence: CASSSGTGVSYGYTF.

The rearrangement joins TRBV6-1 to TRBJ1-3; D is possibly TRBD1 (6 bases). Trimming stripped 10 bases from V and 0 bases from J, with 16 bases between. The length of the CDR3 is 15 residues. The germline CDR1 and CDR2 sequences are MNHNS and SASEGT. The CDR3 region has the DNA TGTGCCACCGAATCCAGGGGACTCTCTGGAAACACCATATATTTT. Translated, it gives CATESRGLSGNTIYF.

The chain recombines TRBV4-1 with TRBJ2-3; unclear D gene. The V gene lost 2 bases and the J gene lost 0 bases, with 9 bases spanning the gap. In germline, CDR1 is MGHRA, CDR2 YSYEKL. This CDR3 is built from 15 residues. This chain's CDR3 is CASSQQQPSTDTQYF. Here the CDR3 DNA reads TGCGCCAGCAGCCAACAGCAGCCAAGCACAGATACGCAGTATTTT.

The chain employs TRBV5-6 and TRBJ2-1, with D maybe TRBD2 (6 bases). The CDR3 loop spans 15 amino acids. Trimming cost V 4 bases and J 10 bases, with 21 bases left between them. The germline gives CDR1 SGHDT, CDR2 YYEEEE. DNA of the CDR3: TGTGCCAGCAGCGTACCGGGACTCGGGTTAGGAGAGCAGTTCTTC. It codes for CASSVPGLGLGEQFF. The full variable domain, completed using reference TRBV5-6 and TRBJ2-1, is DAGVTQSPTHLIKTRGQQVTLRCSPKSGHDTVSWYQQALGQGPQFIFQYYEEEERQRGNFPDRFSGHQFPNYSSELNVNALLLGDSALYLCASSVPGLGLGEQFFGPGTRLTVL.

This sequence joins TRBV10-3 and TRBJ1-2; D call uncertain. The CDR3 length is 14 residues. Germline V gene lookup returns CDR1 ENHRY and CDR2 SYGVKD. Trimming took off 0 bases at V and 7 bases at J, with 12 bases between the two ends. This CDR3 is CAISESYLETGYTF. In DNA form, the CDR3 reads TGTGCCATCAGTGAGTCGTATTTGGAGACTGGCTACACCTTC.

The chain combines TRBV29-1 with TRBJ2-1, with 9 bases lining up with TRBD2. With 6 bases clipped from V and 6 bases from J, the junction kept 6 bases outside the gene matches. CDR1 and CDR2 from the germline V gene are SQVTM and ANQGSEA. This CDR3 has 13 residues. The CDR3 nucleotides are TGCAGCGTCCGGCGGGGGGGCCCCAATGAGCAGTTCTTC. As protein: CSVRRGGPNEQFF.

This clone showed up just once. This chain links TRBV27 with TRBJ1-5; 10 bases align to TRBD1. This CDR3 is built from 14 residues. Germline CDR1 is MNHEY and CDR2 is SMNVEV (reference sequence). V lost 6 bases, J lost 4 bases, and 3 bases stayed unmatched. CDR3 residues: CASRPGQGNQPQHF. In DNA, the CDR3 is TGTGCCAGCAGACCGGGACAGGGGAATCAGCCCCAGCATTTT.

V is TRBV9 and J is TRBJ2-2; D is undetermined. The CDR3 spans 17 residues. CDR1 is SGDLS and CDR2 is YYNGEE in the germline V gene. Between the trimmed V and J ends, which lost 3 bases and 6 bases, there was a span of 21 bases. The CDR3 sequence: CASSGSGVPRLSGELFF. As DNA, the CDR3 is TGTGCCAGCAGCGGATCTGGGGTCCCGCGACTTTCCGGGGAGCTGTTTTTT.

V gene TRBV30 combines with J gene TRBJ1-3; D ambiguous. CDR1 is GTSNPN and CDR2 is SVGIG in the germline V gene (reference sequence). The CDR3 totals 15 residues. V was trimmed by 0 bases and J by 0 bases, leaving 9 bases between them. The CDR3 DNA sequence: TGTGCCTGGAGTGTCGGCCAAAGCTCTGGAAACACCATATATTTT. The encoded protein is CAWSVGQSSGNTIYF.

The chain carries TRBV7-2 and TRBJ1-1; 7 positions match TRBD1. With 2 bases clipped from V and 1 base from J, the junction kept 7 bases outside the gene matches. The V gene's germline CDR1 is SGHTA and CDR2 FQGNSA. CDR3 length: 16 amino acids. The chain's CDR3 is CASSLKRAGGNTEAFF. The CDR3 bases are TGTGCCAGCAGCTTAAAGAGGGCAGGGGGGAACACTGAAGCTTTCTTT.

This chain connects TRBV5-8 to TRBJ2-3; 8 bases fit TRBD1. The CDR3 covers 17 residues. The junction had 11 bases not matched to a gene; V was cut back by 4 bases and J by 1 base. Germline V gene sequence: CDR1 SGHTS, CDR2 YDEGEE. CDR3 sequence (DNA): TGTGCCAGCAGCCCAGGAGGGCAGGGGGCAGGCACAGATACGCAGTATTTT. This codes for CASSPGGQGAGTDTQYF.

The chain employs TRBV29-1 and TRBJ2-1, with 8 positions matching TRBD2. V lost 5 bases and J lost 5; bases outside the gene matches: 20. The germline CDR1 and CDR2 sequences are SQVTM and ANQGSEA. The CDR3 has 18 residues. The CDR3 loop is CSVREKPGLVEIDNEQFF. The CDR3 DNA reads as TGCAGCGTTCGTGAGAAGCCGGGACTAGTGGAGATAGACAATGAGCAGTTCTTC.